The text below deals with one T cell receptor (beta chain). Its antigen is unknown. The sample is drawn from a study of T cell responses to AZD1222 COVID-19 vaccine. Study outcomes and limitations: Regions left unmutated in variants are reportedly the target of nearly half of spike-specific TCRs.

Method: immunoSEQ multiplex PCR; TCRdb's copy keeps in-frame clones and lacks some. The table has about 180,000 clones, about 87% seen once. The sequenced sample was peripheral blood, obtained 28 days after the second dose of the MenACWY control vaccine. The receptor was isolated from an adult who received the MenACWY meningococcal vaccine as a control.

The DNA for the CDR3 is TGTGCCAGCAGCATAACTGAAGCTTTCTTT. Residues: CASSITEAFF. This chain links TRBV28 with TRBJ1-1; D is unclear. Germline V CDR1 and CDR2: MDHEN, SYDVKM. V gave up 6 bases and J gave up 5 bases, with 4 bases separating them. The CDR3 has 10 amino acids.